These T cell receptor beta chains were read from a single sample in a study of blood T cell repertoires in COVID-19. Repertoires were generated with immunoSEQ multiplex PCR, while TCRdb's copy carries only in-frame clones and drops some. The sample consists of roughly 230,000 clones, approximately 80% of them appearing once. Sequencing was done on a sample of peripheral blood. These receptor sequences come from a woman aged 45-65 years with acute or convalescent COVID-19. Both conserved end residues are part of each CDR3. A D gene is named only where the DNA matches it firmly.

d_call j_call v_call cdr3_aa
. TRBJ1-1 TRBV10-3 CAISESTGNTEAFF
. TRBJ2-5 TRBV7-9 CASSLGGRETQYF
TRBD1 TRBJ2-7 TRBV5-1 CASSPGQPSGYEQYF
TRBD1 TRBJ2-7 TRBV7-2 CASSRTGTGAYEQYF
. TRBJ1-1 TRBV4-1 CASSQHALRVTSMNTEAFF
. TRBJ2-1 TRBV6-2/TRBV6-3 CASSYSDSSSYNEQFF
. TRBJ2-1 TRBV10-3 CAIRRDTPFGEQFF
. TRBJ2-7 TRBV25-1 CASTPNMVVEQYF
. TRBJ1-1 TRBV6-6 CASSPPQGSGTEAFF
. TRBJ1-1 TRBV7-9 CASSLVAGTEAFF
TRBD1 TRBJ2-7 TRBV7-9 CASSSTGGGYEQYF
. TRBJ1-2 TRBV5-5 CASSLSSAGTAYGYTF
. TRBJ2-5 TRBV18 CASSKDPSGETQYF
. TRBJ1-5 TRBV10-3 CAISGGPGSNQPQHF
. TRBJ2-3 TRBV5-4 CSLGGTDTQYF
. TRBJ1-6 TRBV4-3 CASSQDLGDSPLHF
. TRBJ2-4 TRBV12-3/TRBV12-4 CASRYSGKNIQYF
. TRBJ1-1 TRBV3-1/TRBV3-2 CASSQDHKGGPAFF
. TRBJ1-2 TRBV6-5 CASSVQPAFYGYTF
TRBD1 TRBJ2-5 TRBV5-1 CASSLPLGQGAETQYF
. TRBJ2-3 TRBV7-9 CASSLRQASTDTQYF
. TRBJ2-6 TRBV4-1 CASSQVAGHLSGANVLTF
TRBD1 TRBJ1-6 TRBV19 CASSIRGQGHLSPLHF
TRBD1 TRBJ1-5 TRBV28 CASRSTGVSNQPQHF
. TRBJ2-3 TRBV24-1 CATSDDYLTSTDTQYF
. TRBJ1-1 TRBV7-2 CASSLSFGSTEAFF
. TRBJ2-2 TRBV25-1 CASSELGGPTGELFF
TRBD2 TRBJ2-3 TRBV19 CASSPEGGRAGDTQYF
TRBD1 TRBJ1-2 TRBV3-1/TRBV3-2 CASSQTGVGYTF
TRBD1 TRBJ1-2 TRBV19 CASHRQGAGGGYTF
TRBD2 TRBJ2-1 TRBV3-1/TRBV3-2 CASSPPRRLAGEEQFF
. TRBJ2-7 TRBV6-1 CASSEYEKNSYEQYF
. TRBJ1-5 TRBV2 CASSDRVGQPQHF
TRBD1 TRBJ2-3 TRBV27 CASSTGGGLATQYF
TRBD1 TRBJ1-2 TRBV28 CASRPGQGAVYGYTF
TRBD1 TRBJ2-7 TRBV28 CASSGQGATSYEQYF
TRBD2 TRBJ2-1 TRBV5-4 CASRPPGTTNEQFF
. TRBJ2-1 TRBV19 CASSIGLSTYNEQFF
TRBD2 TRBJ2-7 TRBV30 CAWSPGLAVSYEQYF
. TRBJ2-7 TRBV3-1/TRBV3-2 CASSQGTARYEQYF
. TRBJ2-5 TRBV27 CASSGLTRGQETQYF
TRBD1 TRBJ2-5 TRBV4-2 CASRLTSGTGYQETQYF
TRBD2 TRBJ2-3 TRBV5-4 CASSTSGRGSDTQYF
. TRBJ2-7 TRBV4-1 CASSQGITPSEQYF
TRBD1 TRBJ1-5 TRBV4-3 CASSRRQGDQPQHF
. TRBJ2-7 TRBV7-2 CASSPFMGTYEQYF
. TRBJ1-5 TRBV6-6 CASSYSEMNQPQHF
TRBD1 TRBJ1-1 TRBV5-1 CASSPATGSNTEAFF